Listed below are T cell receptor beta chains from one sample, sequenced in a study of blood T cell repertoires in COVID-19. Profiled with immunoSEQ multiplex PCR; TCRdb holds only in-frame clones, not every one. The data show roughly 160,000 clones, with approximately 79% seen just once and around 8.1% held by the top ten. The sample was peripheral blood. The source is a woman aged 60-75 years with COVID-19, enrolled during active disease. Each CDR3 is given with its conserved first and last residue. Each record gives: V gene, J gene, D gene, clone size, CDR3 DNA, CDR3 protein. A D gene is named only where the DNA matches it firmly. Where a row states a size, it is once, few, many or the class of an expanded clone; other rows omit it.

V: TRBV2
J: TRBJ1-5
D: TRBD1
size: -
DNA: TGTGCCAGCAGCCAAGGACAGGGAAGTCAGCCCCAGCATTTT
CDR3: CASSQGQGSQPQHF

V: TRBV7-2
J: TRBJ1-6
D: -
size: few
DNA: TGTGCCAGCAGCTTAGCGAGGCAGGGGCCAGGGAATTCACCCCTCCACTTT
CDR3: CASSLARQGPGNSPLHF

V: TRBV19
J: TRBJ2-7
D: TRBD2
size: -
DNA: TGTGCCAGCGGGACTAGCGGGACGTACGAGCAGTACTTC
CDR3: CASGTSGTYEQYF

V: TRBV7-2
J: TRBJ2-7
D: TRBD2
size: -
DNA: TGTGCCAGCAGCTTAATTGGCGGGGGCTACGAGCAGTACTTC
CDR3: CASSLIGGGYEQYF

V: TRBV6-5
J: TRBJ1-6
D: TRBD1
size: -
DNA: TGTGCCAGCAGTTCCGTCCCGGGACAGGGCCCACCACTCCACTTT
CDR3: CASSSVPGQGPPLHF

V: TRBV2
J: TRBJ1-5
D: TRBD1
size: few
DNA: TGTGCCAGCAGTGAATCAGGGGGGAGCAATCAGCCCCAGCATTTT
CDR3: CASSESGGSNQPQHF

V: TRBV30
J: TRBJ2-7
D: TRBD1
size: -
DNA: TGTGCCTGGTGCCGGGACAGGGGGCGGGAGCAGTACTTC
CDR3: CAWCRDRGREQYF

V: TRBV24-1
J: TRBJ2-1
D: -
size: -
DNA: TGTGCCACCAGTGATTTTGGAGGGAGCAGCCTTTACAATGAGCAGTTCTTC
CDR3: CATSDFGGSSLYNEQFF

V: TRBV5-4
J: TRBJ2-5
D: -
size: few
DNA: TGTGCCAGCAGCTTGAGATCGGAGCAAGAGACCCAGTACTTC
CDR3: CASSLRSEQETQYF

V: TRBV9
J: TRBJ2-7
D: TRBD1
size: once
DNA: TGTGCCAGCAGCGTATGGGACAGGGGGCTCAACGAGCAGTACTTC
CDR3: CASSVWDRGLNEQYF

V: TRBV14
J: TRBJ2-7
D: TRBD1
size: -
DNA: TGTGCCAGCAGCCAAGCGCCGGGACAGGGTTCGGTTCGGGAGCAGTACTTC
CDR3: CASSQAPGQGSVREQYF

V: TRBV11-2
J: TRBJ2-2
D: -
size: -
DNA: TGTGCCAGCAGCTTAGGACTCGGTACCGGGGAGCTGTTTTTT
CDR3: CASSLGLGTGELFF

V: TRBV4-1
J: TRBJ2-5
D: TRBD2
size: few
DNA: TGCGCCAGCAGCCAAGATCGGGGGGGCCAAGAGACCCAGTACTTC
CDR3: CASSQDRGGQETQYF

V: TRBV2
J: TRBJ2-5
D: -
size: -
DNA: TGTGCCAGCAGTGACGACAGCACGATCTACCAAGAGACCCAGTACTTC
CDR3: CASSDDSTIYQETQYF

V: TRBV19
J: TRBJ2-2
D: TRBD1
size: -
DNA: TGTGCCAGTAGTCCCTCCTACAGGGGGCTTAACACCGGGGAGCTGTTTTTT
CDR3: CASSPSYRGLNTGELFF

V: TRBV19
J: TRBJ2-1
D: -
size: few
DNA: TGTGCCAGTAGAGCCTCCTACAATGAGCAGTTCTTC
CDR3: CASRASYNEQFF

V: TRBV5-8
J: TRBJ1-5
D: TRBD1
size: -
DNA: TGTGCCAGCAGCTTTGGGACAGGAGGGCCCTATCAGCCCCAGCATTTT
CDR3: CASSFGTGGPYQPQHF

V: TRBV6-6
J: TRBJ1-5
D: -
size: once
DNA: TGTGCCAGCAGTTACGCTTCGGGGGTCCAGCCCCAGCATTTT
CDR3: CASSYASGVQPQHF

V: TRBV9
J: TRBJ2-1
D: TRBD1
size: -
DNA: TGTGCCAGCAGCTCTAGGACAGGGATCCATGAGCAGTTCTTC
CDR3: CASSSRTGIHEQFF

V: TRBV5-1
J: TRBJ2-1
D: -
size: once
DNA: TGCGCCAGCAGCTCGCAGGGGACCACCTACAATGAGCAGTTCTTC
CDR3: CASSSQGTTYNEQFF

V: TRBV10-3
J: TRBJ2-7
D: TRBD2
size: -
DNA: TGTGCCATCACCCCAGGACTAGCATCCGCAAAGGGCGAGCAGTACTTC
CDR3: CAITPGLASAKGEQYF

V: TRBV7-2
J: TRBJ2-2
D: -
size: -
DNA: TGTGCCAGCAGCTATAAAACGGAGACCGGGGAGCTGTTTTTT
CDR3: CASSYKTETGELFF

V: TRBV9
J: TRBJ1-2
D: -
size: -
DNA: TGTGCCAGCAGCGTAACCCTATCGAGGGGCTACACCTTC
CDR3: CASSVTLSRGYTF

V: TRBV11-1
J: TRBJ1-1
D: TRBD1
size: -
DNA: TGTGCCAGCAGCTCCTACAGGGGGGCAATAAACACTGAAGCTTTCTTT
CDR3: CASSSYRGAINTEAFF

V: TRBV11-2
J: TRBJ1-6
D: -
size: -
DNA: TGTGCCAGCAGCCCCCATTCGCGGGATTCACCCCTCCACTTT
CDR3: CASSPHSRDSPLHF